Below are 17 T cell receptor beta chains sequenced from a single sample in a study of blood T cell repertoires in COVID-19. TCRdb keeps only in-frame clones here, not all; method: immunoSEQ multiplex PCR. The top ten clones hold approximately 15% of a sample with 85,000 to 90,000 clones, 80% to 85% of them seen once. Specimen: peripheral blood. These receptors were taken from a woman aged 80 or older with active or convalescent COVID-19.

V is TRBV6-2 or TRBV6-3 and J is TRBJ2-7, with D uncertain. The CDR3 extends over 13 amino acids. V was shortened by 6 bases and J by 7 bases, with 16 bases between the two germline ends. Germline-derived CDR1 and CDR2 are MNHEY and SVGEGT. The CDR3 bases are TGTGCCAGCAGCTCCGGCTCGTACGGGGAGCAGTACTTC. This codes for CASSSGSYGEQYF.

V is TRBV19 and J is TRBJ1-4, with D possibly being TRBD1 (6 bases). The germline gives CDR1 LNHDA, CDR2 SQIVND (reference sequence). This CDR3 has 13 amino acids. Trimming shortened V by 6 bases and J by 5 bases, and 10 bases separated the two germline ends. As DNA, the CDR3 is TGTGCCAGTAGACAGGGAACAAATGAAAAACTGTTTTTT. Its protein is CASRQGTNEKLFF.

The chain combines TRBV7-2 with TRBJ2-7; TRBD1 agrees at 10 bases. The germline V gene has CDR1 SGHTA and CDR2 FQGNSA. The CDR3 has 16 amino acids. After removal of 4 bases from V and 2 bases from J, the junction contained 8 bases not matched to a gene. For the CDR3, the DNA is TGTGCCAGCAGCTCAACGGGACAGGGGAATGCCTACGAGCAGTACTTC. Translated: CASSSTGQGNAYEQYF.

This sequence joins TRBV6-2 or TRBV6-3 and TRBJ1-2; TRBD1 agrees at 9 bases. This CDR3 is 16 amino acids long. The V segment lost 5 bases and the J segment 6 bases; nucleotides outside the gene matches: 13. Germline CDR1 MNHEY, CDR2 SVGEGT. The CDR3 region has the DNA TGTGCCAGCAGTCTCCGAAGGGACAGGGCTCAGGATGGCTACACCTTC. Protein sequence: CASSLRRDRAQDGYTF.

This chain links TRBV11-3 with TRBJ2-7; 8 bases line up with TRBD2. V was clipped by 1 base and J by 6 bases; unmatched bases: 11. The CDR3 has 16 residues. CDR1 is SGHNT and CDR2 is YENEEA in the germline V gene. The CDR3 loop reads CASSLAGLGPGSEQYF. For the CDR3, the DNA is TGTGCCAGCAGCTTAGCGGGACTAGGGCCCGGGAGCGAGCAGTACTTC.

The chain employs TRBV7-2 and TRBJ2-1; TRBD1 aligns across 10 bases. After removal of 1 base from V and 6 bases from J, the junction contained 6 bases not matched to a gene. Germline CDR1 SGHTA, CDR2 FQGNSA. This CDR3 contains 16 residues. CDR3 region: CASSLDRGQGRNEQFF. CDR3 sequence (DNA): TGTGCCAGCAGCTTAGATCGGGGACAGGGGCGCAATGAGCAGTTCTTC. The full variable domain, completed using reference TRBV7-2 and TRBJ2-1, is GAGVSQSPSNKVTEKGKDVELRCDPISGHTALYWYRQSLGQGLEFLIYFQGNSAPDKSGLPSDRFSAERTGGSVSTLTIQRTQQEDSAVYLCASSLDRGQGRNEQFFGPGTRLTVL.

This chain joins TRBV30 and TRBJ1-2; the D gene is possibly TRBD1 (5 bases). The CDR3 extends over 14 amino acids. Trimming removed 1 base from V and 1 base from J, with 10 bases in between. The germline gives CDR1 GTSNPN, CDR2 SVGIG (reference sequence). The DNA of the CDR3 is TGTGCCTGGAGTGGGACACCCCATAACTATGGCTACACCTTC. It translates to CAWSGTPHNYGYTF.

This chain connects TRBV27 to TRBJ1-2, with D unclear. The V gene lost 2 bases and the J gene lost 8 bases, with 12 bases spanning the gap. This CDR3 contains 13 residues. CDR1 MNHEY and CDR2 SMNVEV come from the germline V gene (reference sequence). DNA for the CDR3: TGTGCCAGCAGTTTAGGGTCCCCCGGGGGCTACACCTTC. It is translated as CASSLGSPGGYTF.

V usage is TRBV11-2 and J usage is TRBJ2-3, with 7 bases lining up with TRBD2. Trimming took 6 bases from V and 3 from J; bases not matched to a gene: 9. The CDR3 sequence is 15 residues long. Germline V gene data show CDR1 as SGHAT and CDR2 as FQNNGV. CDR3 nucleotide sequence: TGTGCCAGCAGATCGTGGGGGAGGGTTACAGATACGCAGTATTTT. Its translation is CASRSWGRVTDTQYF. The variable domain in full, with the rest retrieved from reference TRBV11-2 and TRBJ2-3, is EAGVAQSPRYKIIEKRQSVAFWCNPISGHATLYWYQQILGQGPKLLIQFQNNGVVDDSQLPKDRFSAERLKGVDSTLKIQPAKLEDSAVYLCASRSWGRVTDTQYFGPGTRLTVL.

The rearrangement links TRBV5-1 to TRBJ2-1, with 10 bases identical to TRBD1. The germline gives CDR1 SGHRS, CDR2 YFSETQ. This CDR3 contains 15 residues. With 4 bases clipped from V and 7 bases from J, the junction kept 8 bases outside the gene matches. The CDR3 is CASSPRTGGVNEQFF. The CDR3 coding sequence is TGCGCCAGCAGCCCACGGACAGGGGGGGTAAATGAGCAGTTCTTC.

The CDR3 sequence is CASSWGTESYNEQFF. As DNA, the CDR3 is TGTGCCAGCAGCTGGGGGACAGAATCCTACAATGAGCAGTTCTTC. The genes are TRBV5-4 and TRBJ2-1, with 7 bases identical to TRBD1. CDR1 SGHNT and CDR2 YYREEE come from the germline V gene (reference sequence). The CDR3 totals 15 residues. V lost 3 bases, J lost 1 base, and 4 bases stayed unmatched.

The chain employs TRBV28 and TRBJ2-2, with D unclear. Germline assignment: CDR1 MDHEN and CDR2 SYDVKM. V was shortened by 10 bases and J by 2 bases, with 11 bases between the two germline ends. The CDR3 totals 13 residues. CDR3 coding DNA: TGTGCCATCGGCACGGGTAACACCGGGGAGCTGTTTTTT. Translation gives CAIGTGNTGELFF.

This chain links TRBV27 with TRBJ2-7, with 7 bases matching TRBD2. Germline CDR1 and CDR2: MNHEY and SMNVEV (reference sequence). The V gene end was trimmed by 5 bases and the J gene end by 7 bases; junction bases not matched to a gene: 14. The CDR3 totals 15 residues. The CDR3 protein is CASSPARPTGGEQYF. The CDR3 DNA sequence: TGTGCCAGCAGTCCCGCCCGGCCCACGGGGGGAGAGCAGTACTTC.

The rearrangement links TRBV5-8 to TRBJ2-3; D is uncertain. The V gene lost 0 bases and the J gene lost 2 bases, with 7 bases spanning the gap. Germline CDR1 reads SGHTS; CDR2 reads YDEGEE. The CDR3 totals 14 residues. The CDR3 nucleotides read TGTGCCAGCAGCTTGGGACTTAACACAGATACGCAGTATTTT. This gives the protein CASSLGLNTDTQYF.

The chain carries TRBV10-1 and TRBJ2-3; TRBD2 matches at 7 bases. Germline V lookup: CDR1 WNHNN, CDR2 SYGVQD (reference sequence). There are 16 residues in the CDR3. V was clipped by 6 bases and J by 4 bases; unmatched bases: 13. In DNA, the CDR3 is TGCGCCAGCAGGGGGAGGGGCGGGAGAGGCCCAGATACGCAGTATTTT. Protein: CASRGRGGRGPDTQYF.

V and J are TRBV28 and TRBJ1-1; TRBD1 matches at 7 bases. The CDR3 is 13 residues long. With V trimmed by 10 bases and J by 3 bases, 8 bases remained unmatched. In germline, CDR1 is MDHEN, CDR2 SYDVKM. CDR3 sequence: CATSRQGDTEAFF. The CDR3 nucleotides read TGTGCCACGTCTCGACAGGGTGACACTGAAGCTTTCTTT.

The CDR3 protein is CASSQHITDNEQFF. CDR3 nucleotide sequence: TGTGCCAGCAGCCAACACATAACAGATAATGAGCAGTTCTTC. The chain has TRBV14 and TRBJ2-1; D not resolved. CDR1 is SGHDN, CDR2 FVKESK, per germline. The CDR3 covers 14 residues. Trimming stripped 2 bases from V and 7 bases from J, with 12 bases between.